This T cell receptor (beta chain) was identified in a study of blood T cells in healthy people across ages (dated by TCRdb to 2015 to 2017). The study in broad terms: Template switching captured roughly one uniquely barcoded TCR beta cDNA molecule per two T cells in model experiments. Donors of different ages were randomly distributed across sequencing lanes to avoid experimental bias. Using the same blood draw, the study looked at two additional independent replicas of 1 million unique cDNA reads for two donors, one aged 18 to 29 and the other aged 80 or older. The donors were split into four age groups: young (average around 16 years), middle-aged (over 35), aged (more than 60) and long-lived (roughly 77). Age-related changes in TCR beta repertoire diversity were measured in the study by deep sequencing normalized with unique cDNA molecular identifiers.

The roughly 38 donors, aged about 6 to 100 years, were systemically healthy Caucasian individuals from Russia. Each donor gave ten milliliters of peripheral blood, collected into EDTA-treated Vacutainer tubes. Ficoll-Paque density-gradient centrifugation was used to isolate PBMCs, with at least 7 million obtained per sample. Trizol reagent was used to extract total RNA from PBMCs, with at least 6 micrograms per sample. For every donor, an aliquot of PBMCs went through flow cytometry to measure the percentages of naive CD45RAhigh/CD27high T cells. The library relied on 5' RACE. A second about 7 to 11 cycle PCR used a sample-barcoded 5' primer and a J-beta primer mix. A unique molecular identifier was introduced onto each TCR beta cDNA molecule by a template-switch 5' adaptor carrying 12 random nucleotides. Each sample yielded at least 3 million CDR3-containing paired-end reads. First-strand cDNA was synthesized from all RNA with the Mint cDNA synthesis kit, primed by a TRBC-specific oligonucleotide. All cDNA was treated with uracil-DNA glycosylase and then went through a first 18-cycle PCR with the universal primers M1SS and BC2_uni_R. The study's own analysis went as follows. Each sample was normalized by randomly selecting 1 million high-quality reads, each carrying a distinct molecular identifier. Reads sharing molecular identifiers were discarded rather than binned into consensus sequences. CDR3 identification, clonotype clustering and error correction used MiTCR with a Q25 quality threshold and the strictest error-elimination algorithm. A nonparametric unseen species model with Euler transformation was used to estimate lower-bound total TCR beta diversity. TCRdb reprocessing: public reads trimmed at Q25 with fastp, clones called with MiXCR, in-frame beta chains kept. A single entry per CDR3 protein holds the most common genes and DNA from its merged rows. The V and J calls and clone size are TCRdb's, not the authors'. The sample yields approximately 1,700,000 distinct CDR3 sequences; more than 35% were counted once. The ten biggest clones cover 20% to 25% of the sample.

This clonotype was counted only a few times. There is no known antigen for this receptor. Per-base qualities were not stored, and no clone one base away is much larger. The germline V gene specifies MNHEY as CDR1 and SVGAGI as CDR2. V gives up 0 bases and J gives up 1 base, and the segment between their germline ends measures 9 bases. From the cysteine up to the phenylalanine, the CDR3 has a length of 15 residues. Just CDR3 DNA is preserved here, 45 bases in frame from base 1. Findings and caveats that apply to the study as a whole: The percentage of naive T cells measured by flow cytometry correlated strongly with observed TCR beta diversity. The long-lived group showed more naive CD4+ T cells, fewer expanded clones and increased TCR diversity than the aged group, suggesting age selection. Conclusive comparison of naive and antigen-experienced compartments was prevented by the profiling of bulk unsorted PBMCs. Estimates of total diversity based on one million sequenced T cells were considered lower bounds and underestimates. Observed TCR beta diversity per million T cells fell roughly linearly with age, and a significant reduction was already apparent by age roughly 40. Because donor CMV infection status was unknown, age-related changes in expanded clonotypes were potentially confounded.

This receptor was identified in a human donor in good health. Material: blood. The chain employs TRBV6-5 and TRBJ1-2; a tentative D match to TRBD1 spans 5 bases. The CDR3 amino acid sequence is: CASSYSEGLNYGYTF. The DNA is TGTGCCAGCAGTTACTCGGAGGGGCTTAACTATGGCTACACCTTC.